This T cell receptor (beta chain) was recorded in a study of T cell responses to AZD1222 COVID-19 vaccine. Study-wide points: When two AZD1222 doses had been given, Spike-specific TCR breadth and depth rose. The reported proportion of spike-specific TCRs targeting unmutated variant regions was nearly half. There were vaccine-associated CD4 TCRs across spike, dominant at 160-218 and 743-854.

To note about this clone: Its target is unknown.

TCRdb's table, derived via immunoSEQ multiplex PCR, lists solely in-frame clones and lacks some. The table lists more than 100,000 clones, around 87% of them singletons. The clonotype originates from an adult in good health. Here the sequenced sample was peripheral blood, taken on day 0 of AZD1222 vaccination.

The DNA of the CDR3 is TGTGCCAGCAAGGGCAGAGCGGGGGAAAAACTGTTTTTT. Protein: CASKGRAGEKLFF. J is TRBJ1-4 and V is TRBV6-5; the D is unclear. V shed 7 bases and J shed 8 bases, with 14 bases lying between them. The CDR3 is 13 residues long. The germline gives CDR1 MNHEY, CDR2 SVGAGI.